Following are 11 T cell receptor beta chains from one sample sequenced in a study of control samples from healthy donors and cancer patients (dated by TCRdb to between 2020 and 2021). To prepare the library, the immunoSEQ multiplex PCR assay was applied. In TCRdb, the immuneACCESS table is reduced to in-frame sequences with V and J assigned. These tables do not hold every clone; where another copy was compared, an unresolved V gene accounts for under half, and the others remain unexplained. The sample table holds 200,000 or so clones, of which about nine tenths were seen once. The ten most abundant clones make up around 1.9% of the sample. Source material: blood. These receptors all stem from a man aged 25 to 40 in good health.

The V and J genes are TRBV6-2 or TRBV6-3 and TRBJ2-1; D might be TRBD1 or TRBD2, each matching 6 bases. Looked up from germline, CDR1 is MNHEY and CDR2 is SVGEGT. The CDR3 has 15 amino acids. Trimming cost V 2 bases and J 8 bases, with 16 bases left between them. CDR3 loop: CASSYRGPERDEQFF. The DNA for the CDR3 is TGTGCCAGCAGTTACCGGGGGCCCGAGAGGGATGAGCAGTTCTTC.

CDR3 region: CASSLARGLSSYNEQFF. DNA of the CDR3: TGTGCCAGCAGCTTAGCGCGCGGACTAAGCTCCTACAATGAGCAGTTCTTC. The chain employs TRBV7-2 and TRBJ2-1; D might be TRBD2 (6 bases). The V end was cut by 0 bases, the J end by 0 bases, with 12 bases between. CDR1 is SGHTA and CDR2 is FQGNSA in the germline V gene. This CDR3 spans 17 amino acids.

The rearrangement uses TRBV2 and TRBJ2-1; tentative D call: TRBD1 (5 bases). The CDR3 runs to 14 residues. Trimming took 3 bases from V and 7 from J, leaving 13 bases between them. Germline CDR1 is SNHLY and CDR2 is FYNNEI. The CDR3 loop reads CASSEQGAGNEQFF. The CDR3 DNA sequence: TGTGCCAGCAGTGAGCAAGGGGCCGGGAATGAGCAGTTCTTC.

The chain joins TRBV9 to TRBJ1-3; no clear D gene. Between the trimmed V and J ends, which lost 1 base and 0 bases, there was a span of 2 bases. The CDR3 loop spans 13 amino acids. The germline gives CDR1 SGDLS, CDR2 YYNGEE. CDR3: CASSVSSGNTIYF. The CDR3, as DNA: TGTGCCAGCAGCGTAAGCTCTGGAAACACCATATATTTT.

J is TRBJ1-5 and V is TRBV27; TRBD1 agrees at 7 bases. The ends lost 4 bases at V and 9 bases at J; junction bases unmatched: 9. CDR1 is MNHEY and CDR2 is SMNVEV in the germline V gene (reference sequence). The length of the CDR3 is 14 residues. In DNA form, the CDR3 reads TGTGCCAGCAGTTCCGAGACAGGGTTGAGGCCCCAGCATTTT. This gives the protein CASSSETGLRPQHF.

The J gene is TRBJ2-1, the V gene TRBV5-5; TRBD2 matches at 8 bases. CDR1 and CDR2 (germline): SGHKS, YYEKEE (reference sequence). The length of the CDR3 is 16 residues. V was pared by 1 base and J by 0 bases, with 3 bases of the junction left unmatched. The CDR3 loop is CASSLSAGGSYNEQFF. In DNA, the CDR3 is TGTGCCAGCAGCTTGTCGGCGGGGGGCTCCTACAATGAGCAGTTCTTC.

J is TRBJ1-2 and V is TRBV6-5; possible D gene TRBD1, 6 bases. There are 13 residues in the CDR3. The ends were cut back, 2 bases at V and 8 bases at J, with 12 bases in the middle. The germline gives CDR1 MNHEY, CDR2 SVGAGI. The CDR3 reads CASSYGGAEGYTF. CDR3 nucleotide sequence: TGTGCCAGCAGTTACGGGGGGGCGGAAGGCTACACCTTC.

V is TRBV6-5 and J is TRBJ1-5; D possibly corresponds to TRBD1 (5 bases). Germline lookup yields CDR1 MNHEY and CDR2 SVGAGI. The CDR3 has 13 amino acids. Between the trimmed V and J ends, which lost 5 bases and 7 bases, there was a span of 12 bases. CDR3 amino acids: CASSIQEFQPQHF. The CDR3 DNA follows: TGTGCCAGCAGTATACAGGAGTTCCAGCCCCAGCATTTT.

The table lists this clone with a few counts. V and J are TRBV3-1 (or the pseudogene TRBV3-2) and TRBJ1-5; 8 positions match TRBD1. Germline V gene sequence: CDR1 LGHDT, CDR2 YNNKEL (reference sequence). After removal of 8 bases from V and 0 bases from J, the junction contained 3 bases not matched to a gene. The length of the CDR3 is 14 residues. The CDR3 DNA follows: TGTGCCAGCGTCGACAGGGGTAGCAATCAGCCCCAGCATTTT. Translating gives CASVDRGSNQPQHF.

The chain is built from TRBV5-6 and TRBJ1-2, with D maybe TRBD1 (5 bases). Trimming removed 3 bases at V and 5 bases at J, with 17 bases between. CDR3 length equals 15 residues. CDR1 and CDR2 (germline): SGHDT, YYEEEE. CDR3: CASSSPGHRPYGYTF. The CDR3 nucleotides are TGTGCCAGCAGCTCACCCGGACATAGACCTTATGGCTACACCTTC.

This chain connects TRBV5-1 to TRBJ2-3; a weak D match, TRBD2 (5 bases). Germline loops: CDR1 SGHRS, CDR2 YFSETQ. The length of the CDR3 is 15 residues. Trimming shortened V by 4 bases and J by 0 bases, and 12 bases separated the two germline ends. In DNA, the CDR3 is TGCGCCAGCAGCCCCTGGACTTCTAGCACAGATACGCAGTATTTT. It yields the protein CASSPWTSSTDTQYF.